This TCR beta chain is drawn from a study of PD-1 and CTLA-4 blockade in melanoma. Profiling relied on immunoSEQ multiplex PCR, and the TCRdb table lists in-frame clones only, not all of them. The data contain 7,200 or so clones, under 90% of them singletons. Germline V gives CDR1 SGDLS, CDR2 YYNGEE. Trimming took 4 bases from V and 0 from J, leaving 13 bases between them. The CDR3 extends over 15 amino acids. The source of this sequence is a human donor with melanoma. The rearrangement joins TRBV9 to TRBJ2-5; tentative D call: TRBD1 (6 bases). Sequencing was performed on CD8+ T cells from peripheral blood, taken before anti-PD-1 treatment. CDR3 region: CASSTGTLNQETQYF. The CDR3 DNA is TGTGCCAGCAGCACGGGGACACTTAACCAAGAGACCCAGTACTTC.